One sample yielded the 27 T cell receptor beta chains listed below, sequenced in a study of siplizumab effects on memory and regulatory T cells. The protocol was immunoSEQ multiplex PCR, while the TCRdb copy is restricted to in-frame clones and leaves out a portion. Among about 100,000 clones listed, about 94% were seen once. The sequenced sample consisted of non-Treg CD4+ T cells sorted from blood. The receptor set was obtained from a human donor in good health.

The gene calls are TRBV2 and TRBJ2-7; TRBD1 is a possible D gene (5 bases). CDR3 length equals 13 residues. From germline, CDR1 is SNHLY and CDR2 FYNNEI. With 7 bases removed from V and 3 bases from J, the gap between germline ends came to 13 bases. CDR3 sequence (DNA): TGTGCCAGCAACAGAGCCAGGGTCTACGAGCAGTACTTC. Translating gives CASNRARVYEQYF.

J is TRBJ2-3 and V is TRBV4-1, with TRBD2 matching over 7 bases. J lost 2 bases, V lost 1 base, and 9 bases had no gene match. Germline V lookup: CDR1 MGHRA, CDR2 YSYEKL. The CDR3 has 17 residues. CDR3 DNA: TGCGCCAGCAGCCAAGGAACTAGCGCAGACTCCACAGATACGCAGTATTTT. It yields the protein CASSQGTSADSTDTQYF.

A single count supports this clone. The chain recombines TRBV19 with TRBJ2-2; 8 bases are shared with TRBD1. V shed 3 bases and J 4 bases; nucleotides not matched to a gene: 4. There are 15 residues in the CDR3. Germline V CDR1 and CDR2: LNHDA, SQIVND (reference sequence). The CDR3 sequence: CASSMSQGATGELFF. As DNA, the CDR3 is TGTGCCAGTAGTATGAGTCAGGGGGCCACCGGGGAGCTGTTTTTT. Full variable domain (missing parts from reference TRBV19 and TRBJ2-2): DGGITQSPKYLFRKEGQNVTLSCEQNLNHDAMYWYRQDPGQGLRLIYYSQIVNDFQKGDIAEGYSVSREKKESFPLTVTSAQKNPTAFYLCASSMSQGATGELFFGEGSRLTVL.

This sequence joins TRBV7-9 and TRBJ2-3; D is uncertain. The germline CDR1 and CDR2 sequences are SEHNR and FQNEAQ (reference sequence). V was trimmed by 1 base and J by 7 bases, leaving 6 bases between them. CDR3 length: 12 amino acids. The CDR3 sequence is CASSLERHTQYF. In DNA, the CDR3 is TGTGCCAGCAGCTTAGAAAGGCATACGCAGTATTTT. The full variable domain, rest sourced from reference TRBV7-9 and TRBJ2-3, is DTGVSQNPRHKITKRGQNVTFRCDPISEHNRLYWYRQTLGQGPEFLTYFQNEAQLEKSRLLSDRFSAERPKGSFSTLEIQRTEQGDSAMYLCASSLERHTQYFGPGTRLTVL.

The CDR3 loop reads CASSLGLRGEQFF. In DNA form, the CDR3 reads TGTGCCAGCAGCTTGGGTCTCCGCGGTGAGCAGTTCTTC. This chain links TRBV5-8 with TRBJ2-1; D remains ambiguous. The V gene's germline CDR1 is SGHTS and CDR2 YDEGEE. V was clipped by 0 bases and J by 9 bases, with 10 bases between them. This CDR3 region has 13 residues. Using reference TRBV5-8 and TRBJ2-1 for the parts outside the CDR3, the full variable domain is EAGVTQSPTHLIKTRGQQATLRCSPISGHTSVYWYQQALGLGLQFLLWYDEGEERNRGNFPPRFSGRQFPNYSSELNVNALELEDSALYLCASSLGLRGEQFFGPGTRLTVL.

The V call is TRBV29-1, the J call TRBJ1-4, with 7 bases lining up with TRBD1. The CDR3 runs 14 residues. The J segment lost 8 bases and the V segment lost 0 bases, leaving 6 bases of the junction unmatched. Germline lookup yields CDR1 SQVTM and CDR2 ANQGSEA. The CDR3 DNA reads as TGCAGCGTTGAAGACACAGGGGAGGGAGAAAAACTGTTTTTT. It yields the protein CSVEDTGEGEKLFF.

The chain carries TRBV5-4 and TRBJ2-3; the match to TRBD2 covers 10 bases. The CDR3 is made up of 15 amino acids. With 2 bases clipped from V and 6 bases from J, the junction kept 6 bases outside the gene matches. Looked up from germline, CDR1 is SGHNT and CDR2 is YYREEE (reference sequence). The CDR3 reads CASSFSSGSIDTQYF. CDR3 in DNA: TGTGCCAGCAGCTTCTCTAGCGGGAGTATCGATACGCAGTATTTT.

The chain's CDR3 is CASSLEGANTEAFF. In nucleotides, the CDR3 is TGTGCCAGCAGCTTGGAAGGGGCGAACACTGAAGCTTTCTTT. The J gene is TRBJ1-1, the V gene TRBV5-5; weak D call: TRBD1 (5 bases). The V gene lost 0 bases and the J gene lost 1 base, with 7 bases spanning the gap. The CDR3 runs to 14 residues. Germline V gives CDR1 SGHKS, CDR2 YYEKEE (reference sequence).

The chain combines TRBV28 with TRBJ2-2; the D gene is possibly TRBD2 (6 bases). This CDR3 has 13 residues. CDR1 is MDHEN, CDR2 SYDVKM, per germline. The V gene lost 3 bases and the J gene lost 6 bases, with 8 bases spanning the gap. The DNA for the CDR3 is TGTGCCAGCAGTTTCGGAGGGGCCGGGGAGCTGTTTTTT. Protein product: CASSFGGAGELFF.

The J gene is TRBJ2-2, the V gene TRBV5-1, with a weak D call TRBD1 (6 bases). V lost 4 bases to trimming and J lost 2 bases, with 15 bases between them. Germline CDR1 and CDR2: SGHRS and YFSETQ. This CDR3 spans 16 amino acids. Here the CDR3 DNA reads TGCGCCAGCAGCGTGACAAGGACAGTAAACACCGGGGAGCTGTTTTTT. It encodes CASSVTRTVNTGELFF.

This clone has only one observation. The CDR3 DNA reads as TGTGCCAGCAGCCAGTCGGACAGGGCTCTAAGGCAGTACTTC. This codes for CASSQSDRALRQYF. The chain employs TRBV9 and TRBJ2-7; TRBD1 matches 8 bases. The V segment lost 4 bases and the J segment 9 bases; nucleotides outside the gene matches: 12. This CDR3 region has 14 residues. Per germline, CDR1 SGDLS and CDR2 YYNGEE.

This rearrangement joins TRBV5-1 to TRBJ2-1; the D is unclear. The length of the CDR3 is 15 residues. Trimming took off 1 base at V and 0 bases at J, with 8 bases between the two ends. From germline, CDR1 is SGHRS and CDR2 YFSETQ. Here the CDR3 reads CASSLTLSSYNEQFF. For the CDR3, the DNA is TGCGCCAGCAGCTTGACTCTGAGCTCCTACAATGAGCAGTTCTTC.

CDR3 DNA sequence: TGTGCCAGCAGTTCCCTGGCAGGGTTAACCTACGAGCAGTACTTC. This translates into CASSSLAGLTYEQYF. The chain has TRBV27 and TRBJ2-7; possibly TRBD1 for D (5 bases). Trimming took off 4 bases at V and 2 bases at J, with 15 bases between the two ends. CDR3 length: 15 residues. CDR1 and CDR2 (germline): MNHEY, SMNVEV (reference sequence).

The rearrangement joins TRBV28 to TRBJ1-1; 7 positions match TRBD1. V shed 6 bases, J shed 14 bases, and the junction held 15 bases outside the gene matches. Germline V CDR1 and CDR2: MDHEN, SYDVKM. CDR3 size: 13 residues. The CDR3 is CASSRGGGRQGFF. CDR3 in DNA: TGTGCCAGCAGCAGGGGGGGTGGGCGGCAAGGATTCTTT.

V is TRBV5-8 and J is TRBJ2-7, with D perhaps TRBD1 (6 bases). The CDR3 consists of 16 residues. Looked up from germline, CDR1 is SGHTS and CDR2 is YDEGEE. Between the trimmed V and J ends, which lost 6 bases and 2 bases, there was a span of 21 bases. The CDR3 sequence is CASKPKGTRNAYEQYF. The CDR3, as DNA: TGTGCCAGCAAGCCGAAGGGGACAAGAAATGCCTACGAGCAGTACTTC.

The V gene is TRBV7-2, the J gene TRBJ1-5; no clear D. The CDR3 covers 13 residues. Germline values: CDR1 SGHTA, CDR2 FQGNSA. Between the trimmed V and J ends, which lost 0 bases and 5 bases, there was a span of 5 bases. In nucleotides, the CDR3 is TGTGCCAGCAGCTTAGCTCGGGATCAGCCCCAGCATTTT. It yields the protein CASSLARDQPQHF.

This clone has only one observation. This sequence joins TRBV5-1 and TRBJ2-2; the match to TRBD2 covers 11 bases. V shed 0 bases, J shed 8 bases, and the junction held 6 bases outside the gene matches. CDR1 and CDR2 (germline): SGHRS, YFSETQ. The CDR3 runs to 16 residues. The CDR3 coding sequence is TGCGCCAGCAGCTTGGTGTTAGCGGGAGGGCGGGGGGAGCTGTTTTTT. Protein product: CASSLVLAGGRGELFF.

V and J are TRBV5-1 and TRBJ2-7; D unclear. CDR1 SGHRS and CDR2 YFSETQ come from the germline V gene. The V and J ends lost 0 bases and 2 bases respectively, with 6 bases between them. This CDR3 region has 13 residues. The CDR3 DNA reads TGCGCCAGCAGCTTGGATACCGCCTACGAGCAGTACTTC. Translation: CASSLDTAYEQYF. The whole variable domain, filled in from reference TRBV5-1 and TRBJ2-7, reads KAGVTQTPRYLIKTRGQQVTLSCSPISGHRSVSWYQQTPGQGLQFLFEYFSETQRNKGNFPGRFSGRQFSNSRSEMNVSTLELGDSALYLCASSLDTAYEQYFGPGTRLTVT.

CDR3 sequence: CASSQVTTGELFF. The CDR3 DNA reads as TGTGCCAGCAGCCAAGTTACTACCGGGGAGCTGTTTTTT. This chain joins TRBV14 and TRBJ2-2; D is ambiguous. Trimming took 1 base from V and 5 from J, leaving 5 bases between them. Germline CDR1 is SGHDN and CDR2 is FVKESK. CDR3 length: 13 residues.

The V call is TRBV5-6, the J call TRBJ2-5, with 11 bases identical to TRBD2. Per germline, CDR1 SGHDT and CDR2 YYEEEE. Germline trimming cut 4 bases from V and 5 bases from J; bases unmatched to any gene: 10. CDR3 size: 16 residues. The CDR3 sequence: CASSETSGSGLETQYF. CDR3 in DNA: TGTGCCAGCAGCGAAACTAGCGGGAGTGGTTTGGAGACCCAGTACTTC.

In nucleotides, the CDR3 is TGTGCCAGTAGTACGGTGTATGAGCAGTTCTTC. Amino acid sequence: CASSTVYEQFF. The rearrangement uses TRBV19 and TRBJ2-1; no definite D call. From germline, CDR1 is LNHDA and CDR2 SQIVND (reference sequence). The CDR3 has 11 residues. V lost 4 bases and J 8 bases, leaving 6 bases between the germline ends. Supplemented by reference TRBV19 and TRBJ2-1, the full variable domain reads DGGITQSPKYLFRKEGQNVTLSCEQNLNHDAMYWYRQDPGQGLRLIYYSQIVNDFQKGDIAEGYSVSREKKESFPLTVTSAQKNPTAFYLCASSTVYEQFFGPGTRLTVL.

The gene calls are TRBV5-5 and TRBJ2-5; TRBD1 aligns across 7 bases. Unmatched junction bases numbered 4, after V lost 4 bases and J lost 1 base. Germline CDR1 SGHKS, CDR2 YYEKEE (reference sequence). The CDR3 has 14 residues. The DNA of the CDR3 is TGTGCCAGCAGCCCGGGACAGAGCCAAGAGACCCAGTACTTC. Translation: CASSPGQSQETQYF.

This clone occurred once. The CDR3 nucleotides read TGTGCCAGCAGCCAACGTACAGGTGACCAAGAGACCCAGTACTTC. Translation gives CASSQRTGDQETQYF. The rearrangement links TRBV5-4 to TRBJ2-5; the D gene is possibly TRBD1 (5 bases). Germline lookup yields CDR1 SGHNT and CDR2 YYREEE (reference sequence). V was shortened by 4 bases and J by 0 bases, with 13 bases between the two germline ends. The CDR3 extends over 15 amino acids.

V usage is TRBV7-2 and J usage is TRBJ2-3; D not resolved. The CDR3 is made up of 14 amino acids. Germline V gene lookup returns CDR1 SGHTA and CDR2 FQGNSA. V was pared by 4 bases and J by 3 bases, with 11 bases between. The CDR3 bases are TGTGCCAGCAGCTCAAATATAGGGACAGATACGCAGTATTTT. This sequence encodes CASSSNIGTDTQYF.

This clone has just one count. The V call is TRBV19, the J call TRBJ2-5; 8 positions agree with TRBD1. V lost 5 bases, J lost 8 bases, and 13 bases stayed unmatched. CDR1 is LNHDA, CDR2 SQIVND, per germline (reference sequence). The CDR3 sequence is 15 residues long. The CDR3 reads CASSPWGDRQRTQYF. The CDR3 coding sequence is TGTGCCAGTAGTCCCTGGGGGGACAGGCAGAGAACCCAGTACTTC.

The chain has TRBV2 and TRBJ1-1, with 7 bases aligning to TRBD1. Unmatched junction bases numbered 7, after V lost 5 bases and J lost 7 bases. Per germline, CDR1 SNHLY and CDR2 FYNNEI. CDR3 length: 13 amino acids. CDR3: CASSKQGTDEAFF. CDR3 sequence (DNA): TGTGCCAGCAGTAAACAGGGGACAGATGAAGCTTTCTTT.

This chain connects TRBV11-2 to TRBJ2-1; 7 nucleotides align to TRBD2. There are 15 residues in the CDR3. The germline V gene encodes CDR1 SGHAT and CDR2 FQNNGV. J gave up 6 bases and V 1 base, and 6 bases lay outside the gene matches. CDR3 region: CASSLAAGIGNEQFF. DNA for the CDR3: TGTGCCAGCAGCTTAGCAGCGGGAATAGGCAATGAGCAGTTCTTC.